Listed below are T cell receptor beta chains from one sample, sequenced in a study of graft-versus-host responses after intestinal transplantation. Measured with immunoSEQ multiplex PCR; TCRdb has only the in-frame clones, and not every one. This sample has over 75,000 clones; about 82% occur once, and the top ten carry approximately 1.5%. Sequenced material: PBMCs, taken 255 days after intestinal transplant. The receptors stem from a human patient who received an intestinal transplant, so some T cells may come from the graft donor. Both conserved end residues are part of each CDR3. D genes are given only for firm matches. Clone size is given for some rows only: seen once, a few or many times, or a class if the clone is expanded.

v_call	d_call	j_call	clone_size	cdr3_aa	cdr3_nt
TRBV7-8	.	TRBJ1-1	.	CASSLFVFGENTEAFF	TGTGCCAGCAGCTTATTCGTGTTCGGCGAAAACACTGAAGCTTTCTTT
TRBV19	.	TRBJ1-1	few	CASSIDMNTEAFF	TGTGCCAGTAGTATCGACATGAACACTGAAGCTTTCTTT
TRBV19	.	TRBJ2-7	.	CASSPSLSSYEQYF	TGTGCCAGTAGTCCGTCCCTGAGCTCCTACGAGCAGTACTTC
TRBV18	.	TRBJ1-4	.	CASSRDSFATNEKLFF	TGTGCCAGCTCACGTGACAGTTTTGCAACTAATGAAAAACTGTTTTTT
TRBV7-9	.	TRBJ2-7	.	CASQGSIHEQYF	TGTGCCAGCCAGGGATCGATCCACGAGCAGTACTTC
TRBV7-2	TRBD1	TRBJ1-2	.	CASSLTDRGLDGYTF	TGTGCCAGCAGCTTAACGGACAGGGGGCTGGATGGCTACACCTTC
TRBV28	TRBD1	TRBJ1-1	.	CASSLDRENTEAFF	TGTGCCAGCAGTTTGGACAGGGAAAACACTGAAGCTTTCTTT
TRBV5-1	.	TRBJ1-5	.	CASSLPVEGAQPQHF	TGCGCCAGCAGCTTGCCAGTTGAGGGAGCCCAGCCCCAGCATTTT
TRBV9	TRBD2	TRBJ2-1	.	CASSATSGRDNEQFF	TGTGCCAGCAGCGCGACTAGCGGGAGAGACAATGAGCAGTTCTTC
TRBV29-1	.	TRBJ2-1	.	CSVWREGSDEQFF	TGCAGCGTTTGGAGGGAAGGTTCCGATGAGCAGTTCTTC
TRBV5-1	TRBD1	TRBJ2-2	.	CASSLKPGQRNTGELFF	TGCGCCAGCAGCTTAAAACCGGGACAGAGGAACACCGGGGAGCTGTTTTTT
TRBV6-1	.	TRBJ2-1	.	CASSEGDREQFF	TGTGCCAGCAGTGAGGGGGATAGGGAGCAGTTCTTC
TRBV5-1	.	TRBJ2-5	.	CASSLQETQYF	TGCGCCAGCAGCCTCCAAGAGACCCAGTACTTC
TRBV2	TRBD1	TRBJ2-7	.	CASRRTGGPYEQYF	TGTGCCAGCAGAAGGACAGGGGGGCCCTACGAGCAGTACTTC
TRBV21-1	.	TRBJ2-7	few	CASRQRRKAGSSYEQYF	TGTGCCAGCAGACAGAGAAGAAAGGCGGGGAGCTCCTACGAGCAGTACTTC
TRBV2	.	TRBJ2-5	.	CASSQSQETQYF	TGTGCCAGCAGTCAGTCACAAGAGACCCAGTACTTC
TRBV27	TRBD2	TRBJ2-3	.	CASSSSGVVADTQYF	TGTGCCAGCAGTTCTAGCGGGGTTGTAGCAGATACGCAGTATTTT
TRBV27	.	TRBJ2-7	.	CASSFRSSYEQYF	TGTGCCAGCAGTTTCCGAAGCTCCTACGAGCAGTACTTC
TRBV5-6	.	TRBJ1-3	.	CASSSPGDTIYF	TGTGCCAGCAGCTCCCCCGGGGACACCATATATTTT
TRBV28	.	TRBJ2-2	.	CASSFLNLHRVNTGELFF	TGTGCCAGCAGTTTCCTCAATCTCCACAGGGTGAACACCGGGGAGCTGTTTTTT
TRBV2	.	TRBJ1-1	.	CASSSQGNTEAFF	TGTGCCAGCAGTTCACAGGGGAACACTGAAGCTTTCTTT
TRBV6-1	.	TRBJ1-5	.	CASSEAVLGGRQPQHF	TGTGCCAGCAGTGAAGCGGTGTTGGGGGGTAGACAGCCCCAGCATTTT
TRBV18	TRBD1	TRBJ2-5	.	CASSLSQGAAQETQYF	TGTGCCAGCTCACTATCCCAGGGGGCAGCACAAGAGACCCAGTACTTC
TRBV7-2	TRBD2	TRBJ2-5	.	CASSLARGKETQYF	TGTGCCAGCAGCTTAGCGCGGGGGAAAGAGACCCAGTACTTC
TRBV6-5	.	TRBJ1-4	.	CASSPGRLNEKLFF	TGTGCCAGCAGTCCGGGACGGCTTAATGAAAAACTGTTTTTT
TRBV6-1	TRBD2	TRBJ2-1	.	CASGIGLAVNEQFF	TGTGCCAGCGGTATAGGACTAGCGGTTAATGAGCAGTTCTTC
TRBV6-4	TRBD2	TRBJ2-1	few	CASSDGLAGSEQFF	TGTGCCAGCAGTGACGGACTAGCGGGGAGTGAGCAGTTCTTC
TRBV28	.	TRBJ2-1	once	CASSSTPLPVQPVNEQFF	TGTGCCAGCAGTTCCACCCCCCTTCCAGTCCAGCCGGTCAATGAGCAGTTCTTC
TRBV6-1	.	TRBJ2-7	few	CASSELSYEQYF	TGTGCCAGCAGTGAACTGAGCTACGAGCAGTACTTC
TRBV6-5	.	TRBJ1-1	few	CASSYGVLAEAFF	TGTGCCAGCAGTTACGGGGTTTTGGCTGAAGCTTTCTTT
TRBV21-1	.	TRBJ2-2	.	CASSTLKGLAGAPGELFF	TGTGCCAGCAGCACCTTAAAGGGACTAGCGGGAGCCCCCGGGGAGCTGTTTTTT
TRBV27	.	TRBJ2-3	once	CASSSAGPDTQYF	TGTGCCAGCAGTTCCGCCGGCCCAGATACGCAGTATTTT
TRBV6-1	TRBD1	TRBJ1-4	.	CASSGIGGTGGEKLFF	TGTGCCAGCAGTGGTATCGGGGGGACAGGGGGAGAAAAACTGTTTTTT
TRBV7-6	.	TRBJ2-2	.	CASSQGLNTGELFF	TGTGCCAGCAGCCAGGGGCTGAACACCGGGGAGCTGTTTTTT
TRBV10-3	.	TRBJ2-2	few	CAINVVNTGELFF	TGTGCCATCAATGTAGTGAACACCGGGGAGCTGTTTTTT
TRBV19	.	TRBJ1-5	.	CASSIVDSYDQPQHF	TGTGCCAGTAGTATAGTGGACAGTTATGATCAGCCCCAGCATTTT
TRBV28	TRBD1	TRBJ1-5	.	CASSHDRGHQPQHF	TGTGCCAGCAGTCACGACAGGGGGCACCAGCCCCAGCATTTT
TRBV5-6	TRBD1	TRBJ1-1	.	CASSWDRMNTEAFF	TGTGCCAGCAGCTGGGACAGGATGAACACTGAAGCTTTCTTT
TRBV19	.	TRBJ2-3	.	CASRDYFATQYF	TGTGCCAGTAGAGACTATTTCGCTACGCAGTATTTT
TRBV6-6	.	TRBJ2-7	.	CASGPNLLEQYF	TGTGCCAGCGGCCCAAACCTTCTCGAGCAGTACTTC
TRBV5-1	TRBD2	TRBJ2-7	.	CASSTTSGSSYEQYF	TGCGCCAGCAGCACGACTAGCGGGAGTTCCTACGAGCAGTACTTC
TRBV6-6	.	TRBJ1-1	.	CASSSRGGTNEAFF	TGTGCCAGCAGTTCCAGGGGAGGAACAAATGAAGCTTTCTTT
TRBV2	.	TRBJ2-3	once	CASSETTVRTDTQYF	TGTGCCAGCAGTGAAACTACAGTTCGCACAGATACGCAGTATTTT
TRBV28	.	TRBJ1-5	.	CASSLRSLYSNQPQHF	TGTGCCAGCAGTTTACGGTCTCTATATAGCAATCAGCCCCAGCATTTT